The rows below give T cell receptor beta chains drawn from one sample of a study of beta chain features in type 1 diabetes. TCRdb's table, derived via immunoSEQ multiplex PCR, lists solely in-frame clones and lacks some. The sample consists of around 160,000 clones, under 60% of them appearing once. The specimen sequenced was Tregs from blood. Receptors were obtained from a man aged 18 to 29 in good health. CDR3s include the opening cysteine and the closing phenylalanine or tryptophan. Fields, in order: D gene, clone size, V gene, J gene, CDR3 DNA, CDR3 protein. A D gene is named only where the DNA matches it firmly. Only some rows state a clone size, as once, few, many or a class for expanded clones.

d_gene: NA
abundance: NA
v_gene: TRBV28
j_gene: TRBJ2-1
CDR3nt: TGTGCCAGCAGTTTCGCAGGTTCGCAGTTCTTC
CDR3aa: CASSFAGSQFF

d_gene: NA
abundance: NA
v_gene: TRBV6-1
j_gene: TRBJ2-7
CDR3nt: TGTGCCAGCAGTGAATCTAGCGAGCAGTACTTC
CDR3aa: CASSESSEQYF

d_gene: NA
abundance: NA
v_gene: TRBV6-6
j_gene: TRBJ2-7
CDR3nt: TGTGCCAGCAGTTACATCTACTACGAGCAGTACTTC
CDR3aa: CASSYIYYEQYF

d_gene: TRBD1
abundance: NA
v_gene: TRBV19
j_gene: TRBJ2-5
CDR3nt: TGTGCCAGTAGTCCCTGGACAGGGCAGGAGACCCAGTACTTC
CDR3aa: CASSPWTGQETQYF

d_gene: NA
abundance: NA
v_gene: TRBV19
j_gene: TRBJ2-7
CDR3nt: TGTGCCAGTAGTATTACGACACTCACCTACGAGCAGTACTTC
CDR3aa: CASSITTLTYEQYF

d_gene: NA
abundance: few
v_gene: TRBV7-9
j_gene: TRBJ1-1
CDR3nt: TGTGCCAGCAGCTCCCGAACCGGGGGGATGAACACTGAAGCTTTCTTT
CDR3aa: CASSSRTGGMNTEAFF

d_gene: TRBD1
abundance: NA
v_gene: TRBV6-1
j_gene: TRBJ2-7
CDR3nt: TGTGCCAGCAGTGAAGACAGGGGATTAAGCTCCTACGAGCAGTACTTC
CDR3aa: CASSEDRGLSSYEQYF

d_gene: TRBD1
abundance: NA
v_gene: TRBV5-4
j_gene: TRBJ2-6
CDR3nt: TGTGCCAGCAGACGGACAGGGTTAGGGGCCAACGTCCTGACTTTC
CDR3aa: CASRRTGLGANVLTF

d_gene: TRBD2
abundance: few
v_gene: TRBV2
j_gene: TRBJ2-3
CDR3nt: TGTGCCAGCACCGGGACTAGCGCCTACACAGATACGCAGTATTTT
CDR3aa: CASTGTSAYTDTQYF

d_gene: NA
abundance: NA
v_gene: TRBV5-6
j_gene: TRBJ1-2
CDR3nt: TGTGCCAGCAGCTACACCGGGGAGGGTGGCTACACCTTC
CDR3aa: CASSYTGEGGYTF

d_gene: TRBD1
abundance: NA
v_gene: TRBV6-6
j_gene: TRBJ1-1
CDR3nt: TGTGCCAGCAGAGACAGGGACGAGAACACTGAAGCTTTCTTT
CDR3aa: CASRDRDENTEAFF

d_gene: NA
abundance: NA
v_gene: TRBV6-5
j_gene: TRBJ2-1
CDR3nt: TGTGCCAGCAGTTCTGCGGGTCCTTCCTACAATGAGCAGTTCTTC
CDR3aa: CASSSAGPSYNEQFF

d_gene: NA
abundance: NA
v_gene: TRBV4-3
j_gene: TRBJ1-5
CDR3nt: TGCGCCAGCAGCCAAGCTTGGGGCCAGCCCCAGCATTTT
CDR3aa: CASSQAWGQPQHF

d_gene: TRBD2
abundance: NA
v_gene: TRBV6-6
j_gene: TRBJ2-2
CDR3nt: TGTGCCAGCAGTTACTCGCGGGGGGTGACCGGGGAGCTGTTTTTT
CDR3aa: CASSYSRGVTGELFF

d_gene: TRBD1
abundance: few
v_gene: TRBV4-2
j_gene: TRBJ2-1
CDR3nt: TGTGCCAGCAGCCAAAGTCTACTCCGGGACAGGGAGCAGTTCTTC
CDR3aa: CASSQSLLRDREQFF

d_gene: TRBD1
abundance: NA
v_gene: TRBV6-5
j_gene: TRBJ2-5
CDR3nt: TGTGCCAGCAGTGGTCAGGGGGCGCCTGGGACCCAGTACTTC
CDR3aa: CASSGQGAPGTQYF

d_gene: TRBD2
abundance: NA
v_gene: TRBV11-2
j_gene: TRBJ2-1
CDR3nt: TGTGCCAGCAGCTTAGCTGCGGGAGACCTATACAATGAGCAGTTCTTC
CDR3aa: CASSLAAGDLYNEQFF

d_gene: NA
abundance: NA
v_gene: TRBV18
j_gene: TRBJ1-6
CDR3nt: TGTGCCAGCTCGACGCTAGAGGGAAACTCACCCCTCCACTTT
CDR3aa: CASSTLEGNSPLHF

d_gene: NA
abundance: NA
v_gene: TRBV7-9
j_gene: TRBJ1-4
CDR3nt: TGTGCCAGCAGCCCCCCTGGGACATTTAATGAAAAACTGTTTTTT
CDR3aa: CASSPPGTFNEKLFF

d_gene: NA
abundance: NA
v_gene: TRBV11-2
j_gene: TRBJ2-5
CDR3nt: TGTGCCAGCAGCTTGCAGTTTGGAGAGACCCAGTACTTC
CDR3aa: CASSLQFGETQYF